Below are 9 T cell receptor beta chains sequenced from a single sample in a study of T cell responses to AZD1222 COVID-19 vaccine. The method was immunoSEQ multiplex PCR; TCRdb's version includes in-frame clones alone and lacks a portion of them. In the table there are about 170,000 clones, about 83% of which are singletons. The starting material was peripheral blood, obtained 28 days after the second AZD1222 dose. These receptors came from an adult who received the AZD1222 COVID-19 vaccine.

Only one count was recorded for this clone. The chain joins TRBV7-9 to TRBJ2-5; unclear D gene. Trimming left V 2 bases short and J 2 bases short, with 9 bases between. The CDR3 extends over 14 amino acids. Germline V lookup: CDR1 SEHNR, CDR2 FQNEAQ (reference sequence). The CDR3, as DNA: TGTGCCAGCAGCTTATTCGGTCCACAAGAGACCCAGTACTTC. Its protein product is CASSLFGPQETQYF.

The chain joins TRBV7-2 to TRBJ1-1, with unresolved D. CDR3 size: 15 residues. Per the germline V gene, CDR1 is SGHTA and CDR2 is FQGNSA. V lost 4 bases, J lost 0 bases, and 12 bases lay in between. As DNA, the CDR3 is TGTGCCAGCAGCTCCACCAGGCTCCTGAACACTGAAGCTTTCTTT. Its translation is CASSSTRLLNTEAFF.

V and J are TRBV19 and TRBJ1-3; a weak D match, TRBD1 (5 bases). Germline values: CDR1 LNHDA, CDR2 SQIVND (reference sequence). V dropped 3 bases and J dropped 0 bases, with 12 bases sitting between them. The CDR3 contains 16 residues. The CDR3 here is CASSIGGSSSGNTIYF. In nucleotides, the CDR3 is TGTGCCAGTAGTATTGGGGGGTCCAGCTCTGGAAACACCATATATTTT.

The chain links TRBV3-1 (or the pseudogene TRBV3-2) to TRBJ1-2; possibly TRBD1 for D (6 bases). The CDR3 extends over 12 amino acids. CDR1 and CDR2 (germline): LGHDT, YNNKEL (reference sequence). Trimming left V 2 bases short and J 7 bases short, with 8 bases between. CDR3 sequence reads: CASSQQGFGYTF. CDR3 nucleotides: TGTGCCAGCAGCCAACAGGGGTTTGGCTACACCTTC.

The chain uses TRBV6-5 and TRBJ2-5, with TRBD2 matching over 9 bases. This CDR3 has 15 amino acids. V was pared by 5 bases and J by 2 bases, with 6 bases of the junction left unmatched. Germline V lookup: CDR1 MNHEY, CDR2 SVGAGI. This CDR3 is CASSPPGLAQETQYF. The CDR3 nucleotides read TGTGCCAGCAGTCCCCCGGGACTAGCACAAGAGACCCAGTACTTC.

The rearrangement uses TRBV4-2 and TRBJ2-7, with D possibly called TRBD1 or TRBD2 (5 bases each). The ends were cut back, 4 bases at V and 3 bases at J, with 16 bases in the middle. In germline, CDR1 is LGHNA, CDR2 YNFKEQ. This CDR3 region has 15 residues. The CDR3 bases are TGTGCCAGCAGCCCGGCCGGGGACCAAGACTACGAGCAGTACTTC. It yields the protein CASSPAGDQDYEQYF.

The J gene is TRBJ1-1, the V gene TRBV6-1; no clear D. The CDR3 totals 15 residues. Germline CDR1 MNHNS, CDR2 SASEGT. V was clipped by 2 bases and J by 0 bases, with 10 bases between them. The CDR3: CASSEMSVMNTEAFF. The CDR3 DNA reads TGTGCCAGCAGTGAAATGTCGGTCATGAACACTGAAGCTTTCTTT.

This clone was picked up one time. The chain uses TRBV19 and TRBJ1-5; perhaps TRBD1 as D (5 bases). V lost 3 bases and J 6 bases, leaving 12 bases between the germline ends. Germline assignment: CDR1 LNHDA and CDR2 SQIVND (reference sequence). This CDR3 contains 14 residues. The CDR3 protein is CASSISSGSQPQHF. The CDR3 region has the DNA TGTGCCAGTAGTATTTCGTCAGGGTCTCAGCCCCAGCATTTT.

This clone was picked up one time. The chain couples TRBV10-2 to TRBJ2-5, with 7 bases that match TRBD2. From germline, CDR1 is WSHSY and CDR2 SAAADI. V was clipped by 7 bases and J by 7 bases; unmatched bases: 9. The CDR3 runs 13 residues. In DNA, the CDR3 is TGCGCCAGCAAGAAGCGGGGAAATGTGACCCAGTACTTC. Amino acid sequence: CASKKRGNVTQYF.